This note documents a single T cell receptor beta chain sequence. This clone was seen once. Which antigen it targets is not known. The record has no base qualities; no much larger clone is one base away. The sample belongs to a study of blood T cell repertoires in COVID-19 (TCRdb year 2020). A note on the overall study: The collaborator samples originated in the United States, Italy and Spain and spanned the acute and convalescent phases of COVID-19. Where available, HLA class I and class II types were obtained from metadata supplied by the sample provider rather than from assay-based typing. The material from the prospective study consisted of cDNA or gDNA derived from T cells, B-cell-depleted T cells, or PBMCs. The dataset comprised deeply sampled blood TCRbeta repertoires from subjects exposed to, actively infected with, or recovered from COVID-19. A de-identified subject ID, COVID-19 status, age in years and sex were almost always included in the sample metadata. The repertoires were released in a freely available public database intended as a resource for research on the immune response to SARS-CoV-2. Samples came from the ongoing ImmuneRACE study (first 160 participants) plus 1,254 subjects from 6 global collaborators.

TCRbeta CDR3 regions were amplified from genomic DNA using the immunoSEQ Assay, a bias-controlled multiplex PCR. The study's processing was this. The number of nucleated cells in each sample was estimated by amplification of reference gene primers within the assay. Sequence reads were collapsed and filtered to measure the absolute abundance of every unique TCRbeta CDR3 rearrangement. For each sample, productive Simpson clonality was calculated as the square root of Simpson's diversity index over productive rearrangements. This is the immuneACCESS table as TCRdb keeps it, with only in-frame sequences that have V and J called. A part of the clones is gone; compared with another copy, unresolved V genes explain less than half, and the rest is unexplained. The V and J calls and the clone size are those of that table, but D and trimming were determined from the DNA. The sample table records 200,000 to 300,000 clones; about four fifths of these occur just once. In total, the top ten clones hold 3.6% of the sample.

Overall study results and their limits: Clinical and demographic metadata were provided uncurated, with the amount varying by source and participant.

Measured from the cysteine to the phenylalanine, the CDR3 is 11 residues long. Kept here is only the CDR3 DNA, which spans 33 bases and is read in frame from base 1. CDR1 and CDR2 are read off the germline V gene (reference sequence) as DFQATT and SNEGSKA. Trimming leaves V shorter by 5 bases and J shorter by 3 bases, with the junction holding 0 bases beyond the gene matches. Participants in the prospective study were enrolled through a virtual design, were aged about 18 to 100 years, and lived in roughly 24 United States geographic areas. In the prospective study, cohorts were assigned on the basis of participant-reported clinical history obtained from a screening survey and a study questionnaire. Exposed participants had been in contact, within 2 weeks of entering the study, with a person who had a PCR-confirmed or clinician-diagnosed case of COVID-19. In the prospective study, whole blood, serum and a nasopharyngeal or oropharyngeal swab were collected from each participant by mobile phlebotomists. Additional blood draws and questionnaires over a 2-month period could optionally be provided by prospective study participants. Blood samples from the prospective study were shipped frozen or at room temperature prior to DNA extraction.

The TCR originated in a woman in her thirties or forties who had been exposed to COVID-19. The chain is encoded by TRBV20-1 joined to TRBJ1-2, with 7 central nucleotides matching TRBD1. Sequencing used PBMCs or T cells enriched from blood (not recorded which). The CDR3 protein: CSADRDYGYTF. The DNA sequence is as follows: TGCAGTGCTGACAGGGACTATGGCTACACCTTC.